The sequence of this T cell receptor beta chain was determined in a study of cytomegalovirus exposure and HLA in healthy donors (dated by TCRdb to 2016 to 2017). As for the study more broadly: In an earlier analysis of approximately 500 of the donors, roughly 300 Gb of sequence data and 95 million to 130 million unique TCR beta sequences from 150 million to 200 million T cells were reported. An early release covering approximately 600 HLA-typed donors comprised approximately 300 gigabases of sequencing data and around 86 million unique TCR sequences. The genetic ancestry cluster associated with self-reported Caucasian donors included around 76% of the 398 genotyped donors. The study was designed to test whether signatures of past pathogen exposure could be identified by cataloging public T cell receptors. Using immunosequencing, the study profiled T cell repertoires from 550 to 750 subjects and related those repertoires to cytomegalovirus serostatus. In addition to the first cohort of 666 subjects, a separate validation cohort of approximately 130 different subjects was used. To predict cytomegalovirus infection status, the study combined high-throughput TCR immunosequencing, statistical association of individual TCRs with disease status, and machine learning. In a later analysis, previously published TCR beta repertoires from 550 to 750 donors were re-analyzed and high-resolution HLA genotyping was added so that TCR occurrence patterns could be studied. Rather than using new phenotypic data, the later analysis identified candidate immune exposures from TCR beta sequences and from how often those sequences occurred across donors. In an earlier analysis of 587 of the donors, high-throughput TCR beta sequencing was used to judge whether each TCR beta V gene segment behaved as functional or pseudogenic. Alongside the repertoire data, information on donor age, sex, ethnicity and CMV serostatus was compiled. Genome-wide SNP genotypes for about 65% of the roughly 700 donors were used in a later genetic analysis, which treated that subset as a discovery cohort. Every repertoire in the discovery cohort had been generated on one and the same sequencing platform. HLA typing included class I and class II loci at four-digit resolution. Typing coverage varied by locus: roughly 620-640 donors for A, B, C, DRB1 and DQB1; around 560 for DQA1; some 610 for DPA1; approximately 490 for DPB1. Four to six DR-DQ haplotypes were handled as single units for association and clustering because linkage in the cohort was strong. Across some 400 genotyped donors of the cohort, an average of about 240,000 unique TCR beta nucleotide sequences per donor were sequenced, and approximately 17% of those sequences were non-productive.

The library was obtained by the immunoSEQ multiplex PCR assay. For the multiplex PCR, a mixture combining 60 forward primers for TCR Vbeta segments and 13 reverse primers for TCR Jbeta segments was used. Amplification of the CDR3 region of rearranged TCR beta genes was performed with a multiplex PCR assay on genomic DNA. The amplified TCR beta libraries were sequenced on the Illumina HiSeq System as 87-base-pair reads. On the authors' methods: Across the roughly 640 repertoires, a later analysis counted around 80 million unique TCR beta chains, about 10 million of which were shared by at least two donors. A nearest-neighbor algorithm error-corrected the raw reads and collapsed the reads into unique sequences, merging closely related sequences to remove PCR and sequencing errors. V, D and J gene segments were assigned by aligning CDR3 sequences to IMGT reference sequences. For a sequence to be retained, a match of at least six nucleotides to both a V gene segment and a J gene segment was required. Rearrangements were classified as productive when the CDR3 lacked stop codons and remained in frame with V and J, and all other rearrangements were classified as non-productive. Following IMGT convention, CDR3 was defined as the stretch from the second conserved V-encoded cysteine up to the conserved J-encoded phenylalanine. The earlier analysis of about 620 of the donors excluded sequences that lacked an unambiguous match to a single V gene segment. An earlier analysis of approximately 590 of the donors called V segments functional above 56.7% productive rearrangements and segregating when the between-donor standard deviation exceeded 5%. A statistical classification framework was built for diagnosing cytomegalovirus status from the catalog of TCR beta chain sequences. A later analysis assigned V and J genes by comparing TCR nucleotide sequences with IMGT/GENE-DB human TR gene sequences. Using the TCRdist pipeline, a later analysis assigned CDR3 sequences along with most-parsimonious VDJ recombination scenarios. A later analysis defined each TCR beta chain by its CDR3 amino acid sequence plus V-gene family, and excluded reads lacking a unique V-gene family. In a later analysis, a few hundred highly shared, low-generation-probability nucleotide sequences were removed to address suspected cross-contamination and a sequencing artifact. For each public chain, a later analysis derived a clonal expansion index from normalized ranks of inferred template counts within each repertoire. In a later analysis, generation probabilities were computed with a VDJ recombination model fitted to out-of-frame rearrangements, and the resulting probabilities were checked against IGoR. Hypergeometric tests were used in a later analysis to score TCR-TCR, TCR-HLA and TCR-CMV co-occurrence, with a repertoire-size bias correction applied to the TCR pairs. A later analysis estimated false discovery rates by permuting HLA or CMV assignments 20 times. In a later analysis, co-occurring TCRs were grouped with DBSCAN, and TCRdist sequence similarity was added when clustering was performed within HLA-allele-positive subsets. Repertoires with fewer than 30,000 or more than 120,000 public chains were left out of co-occurrence clustering, as were roughly five repertoires with anomalous nucleotide sharing. The immuneACCESS repertoire file appears here via TCRdb, limited to in-frame rearrangements. These files lack a portion of the clones; in checked studies, under half of the deficit traces to unresolved V genes, and the cause of the others is not known. The D gene and trimming were derived from the DNA, and the V and J assignments and clone size from that table. The sample table contains about 140,000 clones; only one count was recorded for 76% of them. The top ten clonotypes cover over 3% of the sample.

The research as a whole found: Several of the top co-occurrence clusters appeared to be linked to parvovirus B19, influenza, CMV and Epstein-Barr virus, according to a later analysis. Only TCR beta chains were sequenced in this cohort, and the absence of alpha or paired-chain data limited detectable features. Linkage disequilibrium might explain the correlated functional status among segregating V segments, but an unknown experimental factor could not be ruled out. The classifier was reported to diagnose cytomegalovirus status with high specificity and sensitivity in both the original cohort and the validation cohort. Specific HLA alleles were associated with roughly 17,000 TCR beta sequences at a false discovery rate of 0.05 in a later analysis. Compared with equally common non-associated chains, HLA-associated TCR beta chains in a later analysis were more clonally expanded and had lower generation probabilities. According to a later analysis, TCR association rates differed among HLA loci, with DRB1 alleles showing the most associated TCRs and HLA-C alleles showing the fewest. A further reported finding was that TCR beta sequences accurately predicted the HLA-A and HLA-B alleles for most subjects in the first cohort. In a later analysis, most CMV-associated TCR beta chains were found to appear HLA-restricted, with HLA associations seemingly driven largely by CMV exposure. A later genetic analysis reported fewer N-insertions in productive TCRs among donors in an Asian-associated ancestry cluster than the approximately 670-donor mean. Sequencing depth was assumed to be roughly uniform across donors in the presence/absence analyses, though that assumption may not hold. A total of 150 to 200 TCR beta chains were listed by the study as associated with cytomegalovirus. The authors suggested that the approach could potentially be generalized to other disease states and immunological phenotypes. In an earlier analysis of about 540 of the donors, most TCR beta V segments were observed in productive rearrangements about 90% or about 30% of the time, broadly matching IMGT annotations. Assigning TCR associations to individual alleles was difficult when HLA alleles, especially DR and DQ, strongly co-occurred. Most TCR sequences were seen in very few donors, while some public TCRs were found in many individuals. Some IMGT-functional V segments, including TRBV6-2 and TRBV6-3, could not be distinguished by the 87-base-pair reads and were therefore excluded. Because HLA typing was unavailable for some donors at each locus, only the typed subset was used in association tests. In a later genetic analysis, a missense DCLRE1C variant was associated with V-gene and J-gene trimming of TCR beta chains, and the association was replicated in an independent cohort. A few of the identified cytomegalovirus-associated TCR beta chains were confirmed in vitro to be specific for cytomegalovirus antigens. Roughly 15 rarely observed V segments, including chromosome 9 orphons, were excluded from the earlier analysis of a few hundred of the donors because counts were too low. A cluster of highly shared sequence variants was judged likely to represent a technical artifact of the sequencing pipeline. CMV serostatus was the only immune exposure information available for the cohort.

In its sample, this clone was seen once. The target of this receptor is not known. Base qualities were left out, and no much larger clone turns up one base away. The cohort consisted of 650 to 700 healthy bone marrow donors. At the time of sampling, every cohort member was nominally healthy, though immune exposures that went unrecorded were likely present. The donor was CMV seronegative and belonged to the group of approximately 320 seronegative cohort members. Each donor provided a peripheral blood sample, and peripheral blood mononuclear cells were used for TCR beta sequencing. Genomic DNA was extracted from the blood cell samples with the Qiagen DNeasy Blood Extraction Kit. According to the germline V gene, CDR1 reads SNHLY and CDR2 reads FYNNEI. The germline V end is reduced by 9 bases and the J end by 0 bases; junction bases left unmatched: 5. The CDR3, from cysteine to phenylalanine, totals 14 residues. Here the CDR3 DNA is all that survives: 42 bases in frame from base 1.

The chain is assembled from TRBV2 and TRBJ1-5; TRBD1 fits 7 bases in the junction. The sequenced sample was PBMCs. This sequence was found in a man between 35 and 55 years old in good health and CMV-seronegative. CDR3 loop: CASTGVISNQPQHF. The DNA sequence reads TGTGCCAGTACAGGGGTGATTAGCAATCAGCCCCAGCATTTT.